This is a list of T cell receptor beta chains from one sample in a study of identical twins. TCRdb re-called the 5' RACE reads through MiXCR, storing one row per CDR3 protein. The sample lists 500,000 to 600,000 distinct CDR3 sequences, around 20% seen once, with under 0.95% in the top ten. The data also belong to a second study, concerning T cells expressing NK-cell markers.

Sequenced material: CD4+ T cells sorted from blood. The receptors shown here come from a woman under 30 in good health. Each CDR3 is given without its conserved first and last residue. Size values are once, few and many counts, or a class for expanded clones, and some rows have none.

v_call	j_call	clone_size	cdr3_aa
TRBV12-3/TRBV12-4	TRBJ1-6	.	ASSLSRPTYGSPLH
TRBV10-3	TRBJ2-1	.	AISGTRALFEQF
TRBV28	TRBJ2-1	.	ASSLLAGTNEQF
TRBV28	TRBJ2-5	few	ASSFIGTRQETQY
TRBV7-3	TRBJ1-1	few	ASSPYGPSEAF
TRBV28	TRBJ1-2	few	ASSGLLLGYT
TRBV29-1	TRBJ1-1	many	SAGQGRNTEAF
TRBV5-4	TRBJ2-2	many	ASSSGTGNTGELF
TRBV5-1	TRBJ1-4	.	ASSYDGTRNEKLF
TRBV7-3	TRBJ2-1	.	ASSLKGEGPREQF
TRBV6-5	TRBJ1-6	.	ASSYRTGAPGGSPLH
TRBV20-1	TRBJ2-1	few	SARGLAGVRNEQF
TRBV27	TRBJ2-7	.	ASSFKPSGSNFYEQY
TRBV29-1	TRBJ1-5	few	SVEYHSNQPQH
TRBV12-3/TRBV12-4	TRBJ2-3	.	ASSLGARGSASTDTQY
TRBV7-2	TRBJ2-5	.	ASSPETETQY
TRBV20-1	TRBJ2-7	.	SAKFEWGVQY
TRBV12-3/TRBV12-4	TRBJ2-3	many	ASSLGGGADTQY
TRBV18	TRBJ2-1	.	ASSPYRQTNSYNEQF
TRBV7-2	TRBJ2-1	.	ASSLMQGRQF
TRBV10-3	TRBJ2-6	few	AIGAGGRGGANVLT
TRBV20-1	TRBJ2-7	.	SARAGTRSVEQY
TRBV10-3	TRBJ2-7	few	AISSTALEQY
TRBV20-1	TRBJ2-5	many	SARVTSGGTQY
TRBV2	TRBJ1-5	.	ASAGEVQQPQH
TRBV5-1	TRBJ1-1	few	ASSLGMGGTEAF
TRBV4-3	TRBJ2-3	few	ASSQRRGGTDTQY
TRBV6-2/TRBV6-3	TRBJ2-7	.	ASSYGVGEQY
TRBV27	TRBJ2-2	.	ASSFRPGPGELF
TRBV11-3	TRBJ2-1	many	ASSLSGPSYNEQF
TRBV6-5	TRBJ2-7	.	ASSYDRDSYEQY
TRBV12-3/TRBV12-4	TRBJ1-1	few	ASSQQLGGRQEAF
TRBV10-3	TRBJ2-3	.	AISVASSTDTQY
TRBV9	TRBJ1-2	.	ASSVGGEGYGYT
TRBV29-1	TRBJ2-7	.	SAYGLAGLSYEQY
TRBV5-1	TRBJ1-2	few	AGQGRGYT
TRBV20-1	TRBJ2-7	.	SATPSGLVGEQY
TRBV4-3	TRBJ2-2	once	ASSQDGWGTGELF
TRBV19	TRBJ2-4	.	ASSLVPGQGLNIQY
TRBV25-1	TRBJ2-2	.	ASSESGFYTGELF
TRBV3-1	TRBJ1-5	.	ASSQGHSNQPQH
TRBV12-3/TRBV12-4	TRBJ2-3	many	ASRWGGSTDTQY
TRBV7-2	TRBJ2-2	many	ASSVTGELF
TRBV18	TRBJ1-1	few	ASSPSQGPWGTEAF
TRBV12-3/TRBV12-4	TRBJ2-1	many	ASNWGGNEQF